The clone carrying this T cell receptor beta chain was counted ten times or more. The data stem from a study of T cells after posttransplantation cyclophosphamide. Busulfan-fludarabine conditioning, marrow transplant, and cyclophosphamide on days +3 and +4 were administered. This CDR3 has 13 residues. The germline CDR1 and CDR2 sequences are LNHDA and SQIVND (reference sequence). Deletions cut 4 bases from V and 2 bases from J, with 7 bases between. Measured with immunoSEQ multiplex PCR; TCRdb has only the in-frame clones, and not every one. The data list approximately 13,000 clones, none observed once; 20% to 25% falls to the top ten.

This receptor was taken from a female patient in her forties who received an allogeneic stem cell transplant from a related donor, was CMV-positive, and had no GVHD. The graft donor may have given rise to some T cells. The rearrangement uses TRBV19 and TRBJ2-3, with a tentative D call TRBD1 (5 bases). The specimen was PBMCs, collected more than 1,000 days after allogeneic stem cell transplant with posttransplant cyclophosphamide. The chain's CDR3 is CASSTGITDTQYF. The CDR3 bases are TGTGCCAGTAGTACAGGGATCACAGATACGCAGTATTTT.